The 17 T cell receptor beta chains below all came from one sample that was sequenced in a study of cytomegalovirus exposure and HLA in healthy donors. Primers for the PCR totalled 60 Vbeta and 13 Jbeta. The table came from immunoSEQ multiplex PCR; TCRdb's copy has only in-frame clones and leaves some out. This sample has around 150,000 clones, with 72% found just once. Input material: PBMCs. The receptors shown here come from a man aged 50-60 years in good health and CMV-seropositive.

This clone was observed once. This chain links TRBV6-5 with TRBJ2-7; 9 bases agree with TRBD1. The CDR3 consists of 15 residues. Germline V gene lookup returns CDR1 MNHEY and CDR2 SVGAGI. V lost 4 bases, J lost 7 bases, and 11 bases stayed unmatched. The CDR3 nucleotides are TGTGCCAGCAGTTCCCCCGGGACAGGGCTTAGGGAGCAGTACTTC. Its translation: CASSSPGTGLREQYF.

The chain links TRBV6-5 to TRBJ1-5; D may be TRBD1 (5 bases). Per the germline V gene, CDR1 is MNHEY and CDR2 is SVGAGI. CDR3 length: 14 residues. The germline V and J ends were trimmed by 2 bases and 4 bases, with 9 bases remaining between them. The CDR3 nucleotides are TGTGCCAGCAGTTACGGGGCAGCGAATCAGCCCCAGCATTTT. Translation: CASSYGAANQPQHF.

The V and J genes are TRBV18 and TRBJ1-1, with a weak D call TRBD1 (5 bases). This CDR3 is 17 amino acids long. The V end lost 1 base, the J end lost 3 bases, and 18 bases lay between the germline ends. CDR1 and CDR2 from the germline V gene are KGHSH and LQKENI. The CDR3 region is CASSPLSRVGSDTEAFF. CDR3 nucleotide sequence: TGTGCCAGCTCACCACTGTCCAGGGTCGGGTCGGACACTGAAGCTTTCTTT.

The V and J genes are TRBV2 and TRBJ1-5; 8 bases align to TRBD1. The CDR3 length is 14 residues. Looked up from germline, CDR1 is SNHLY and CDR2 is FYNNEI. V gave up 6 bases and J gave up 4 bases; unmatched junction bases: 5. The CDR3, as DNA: TGTGCCAGCAGACCCAGACAGGGGAATCAGCCCCAGCATTTT. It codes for CASRPRQGNQPQHF.

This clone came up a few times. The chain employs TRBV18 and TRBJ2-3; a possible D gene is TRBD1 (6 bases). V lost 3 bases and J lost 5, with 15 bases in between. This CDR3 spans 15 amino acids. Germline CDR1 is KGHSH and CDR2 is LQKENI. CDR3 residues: CASSPVGQGGDTQYF. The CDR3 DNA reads TGTGCCAGCTCACCTGTGGGACAAGGTGGAGATACGCAGTATTTT.

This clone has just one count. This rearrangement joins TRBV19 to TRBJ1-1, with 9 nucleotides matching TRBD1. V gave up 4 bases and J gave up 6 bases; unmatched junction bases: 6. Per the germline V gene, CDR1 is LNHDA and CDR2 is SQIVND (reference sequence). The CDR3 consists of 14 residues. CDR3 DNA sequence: TGTGCCAGTAGTACCCGGGACAGGGTCGCTGAAGCTTTCTTT. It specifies CASSTRDRVAEAFF.

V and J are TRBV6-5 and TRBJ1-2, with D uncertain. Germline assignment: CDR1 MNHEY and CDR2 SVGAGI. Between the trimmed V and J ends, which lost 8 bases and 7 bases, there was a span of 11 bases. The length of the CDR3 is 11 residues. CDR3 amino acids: CASSAYIGYTF. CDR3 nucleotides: TGTGCCAGCTCCGCTTACATTGGCTACACCTTC.

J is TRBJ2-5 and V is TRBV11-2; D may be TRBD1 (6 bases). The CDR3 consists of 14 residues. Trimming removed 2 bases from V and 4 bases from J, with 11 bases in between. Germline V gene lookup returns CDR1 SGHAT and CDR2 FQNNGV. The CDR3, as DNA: TGTGCCAGCAGCTTATCCAGGGGTGTAGAGACCCAGTACTTC. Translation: CASSLSRGVETQYF.

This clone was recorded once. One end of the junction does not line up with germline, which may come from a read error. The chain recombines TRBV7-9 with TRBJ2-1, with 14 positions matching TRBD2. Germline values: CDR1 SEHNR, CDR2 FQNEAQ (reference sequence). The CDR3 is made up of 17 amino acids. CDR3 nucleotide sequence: TGTTCCAGCACTTGGACTAGCGGGGGGACCCGGAACAATGAGCAGTTCTTC. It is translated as CSSTWTSGGTRNNEQFF.

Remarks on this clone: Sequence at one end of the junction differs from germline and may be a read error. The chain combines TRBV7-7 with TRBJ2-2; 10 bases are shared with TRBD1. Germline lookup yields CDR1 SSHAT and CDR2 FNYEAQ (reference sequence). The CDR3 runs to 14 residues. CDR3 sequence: CASSWGQGTGELFF. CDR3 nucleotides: TGTGCTAGCAGCTGGGGACAGGGGACCGGGGAGCTGTTTTTT.

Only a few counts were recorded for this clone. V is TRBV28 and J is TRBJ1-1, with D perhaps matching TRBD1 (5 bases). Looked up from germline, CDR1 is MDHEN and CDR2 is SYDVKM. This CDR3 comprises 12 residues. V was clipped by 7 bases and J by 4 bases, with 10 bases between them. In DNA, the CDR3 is TGTGCCAGCATGGTCGGGGGCACTGAAGCTTTCTTT. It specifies CASMVGGTEAFF.

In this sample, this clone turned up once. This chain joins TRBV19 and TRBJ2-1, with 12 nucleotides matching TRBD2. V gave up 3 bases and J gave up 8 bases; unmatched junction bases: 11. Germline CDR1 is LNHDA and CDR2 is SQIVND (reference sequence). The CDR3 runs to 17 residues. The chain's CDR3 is CASSIGTSGPINYEQFF. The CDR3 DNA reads TGTGCCAGTAGTATCGGGACTAGCGGGCCTATAAATTATGAGCAGTTCTTC. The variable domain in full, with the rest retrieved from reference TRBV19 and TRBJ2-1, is DGGITQSPKYLFRKEGQNVTLSCEQNLNHDAMYWYRQDPGQGLRLIYYSQIVNDFQKGDIAEGYSVSREKKESFPLTVTSAQKNPTAFYLCASSIGTSGPINYEQFFGPGTRLTVL.

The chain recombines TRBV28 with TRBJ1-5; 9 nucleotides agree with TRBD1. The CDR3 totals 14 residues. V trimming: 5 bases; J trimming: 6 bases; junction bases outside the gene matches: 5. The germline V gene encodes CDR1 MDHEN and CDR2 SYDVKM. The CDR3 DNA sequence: TGTGCCAGCAGTCAACAGGGGGCGGCTCAGCCCCAGCATTTT. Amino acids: CASSQQGAAQPQHF.

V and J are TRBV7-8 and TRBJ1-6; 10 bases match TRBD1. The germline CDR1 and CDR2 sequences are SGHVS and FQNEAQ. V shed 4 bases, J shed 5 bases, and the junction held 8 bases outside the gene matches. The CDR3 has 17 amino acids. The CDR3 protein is CASSSRDRGPNNSPLHF. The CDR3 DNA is TGTGCCAGCAGCTCGCGGGACAGGGGACCCAATAATTCACCCCTCCACTTT.

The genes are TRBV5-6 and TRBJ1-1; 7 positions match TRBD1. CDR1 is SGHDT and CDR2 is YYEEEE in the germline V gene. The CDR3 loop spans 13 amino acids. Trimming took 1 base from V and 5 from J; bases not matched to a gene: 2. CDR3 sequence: CASSLTGDTEAFF. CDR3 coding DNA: TGTGCCAGCAGCTTGACAGGGGATACTGAAGCTTTCTTT.

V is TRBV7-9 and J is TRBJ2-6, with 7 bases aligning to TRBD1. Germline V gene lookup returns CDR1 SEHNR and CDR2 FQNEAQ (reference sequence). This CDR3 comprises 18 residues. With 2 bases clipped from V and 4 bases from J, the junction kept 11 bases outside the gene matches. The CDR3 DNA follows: TGTGCCAGCAGCTTACCCGCTGACAGGGCGGCCGGGGCCAACGTCCTGACTTTC. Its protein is CASSLPADRAAGANVLTF.

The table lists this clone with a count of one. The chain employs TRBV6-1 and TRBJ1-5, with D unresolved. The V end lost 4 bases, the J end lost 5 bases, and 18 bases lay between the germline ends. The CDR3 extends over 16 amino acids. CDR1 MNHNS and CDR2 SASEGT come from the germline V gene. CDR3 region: CASSGLRGVVDQPQHF. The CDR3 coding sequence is TGTGCCAGCAGTGGCCTGCGGGGAGTGGTGGATCAGCCCCAGCATTTT.